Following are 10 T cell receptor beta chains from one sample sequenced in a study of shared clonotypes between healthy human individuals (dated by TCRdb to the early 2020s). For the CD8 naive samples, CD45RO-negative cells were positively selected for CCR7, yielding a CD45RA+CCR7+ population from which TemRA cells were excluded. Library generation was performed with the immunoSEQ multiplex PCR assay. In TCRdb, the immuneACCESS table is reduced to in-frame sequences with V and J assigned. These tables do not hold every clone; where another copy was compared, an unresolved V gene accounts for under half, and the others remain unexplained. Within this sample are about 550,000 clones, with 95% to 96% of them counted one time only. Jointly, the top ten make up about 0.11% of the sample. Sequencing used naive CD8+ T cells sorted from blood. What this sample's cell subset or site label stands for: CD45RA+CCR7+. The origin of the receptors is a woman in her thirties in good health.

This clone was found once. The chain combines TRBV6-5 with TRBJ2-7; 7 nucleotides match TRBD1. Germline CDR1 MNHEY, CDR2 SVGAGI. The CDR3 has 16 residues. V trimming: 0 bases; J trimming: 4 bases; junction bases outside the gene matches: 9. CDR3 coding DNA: TGTGCCAGCAGTTACTCGGCCGGGACAGAATTATACGAGCAGTACTTC. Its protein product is CASSYSAGTELYEQYF.

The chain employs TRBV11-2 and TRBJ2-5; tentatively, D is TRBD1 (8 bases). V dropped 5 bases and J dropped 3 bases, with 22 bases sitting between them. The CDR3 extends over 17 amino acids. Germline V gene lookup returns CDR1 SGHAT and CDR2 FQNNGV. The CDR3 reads CASSPPGRTGTKETQYF. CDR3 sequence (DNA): TGTGCCAGCAGCCCTCCCGGGAGGACAGGGACTAAAGAGACCCAGTACTTC.

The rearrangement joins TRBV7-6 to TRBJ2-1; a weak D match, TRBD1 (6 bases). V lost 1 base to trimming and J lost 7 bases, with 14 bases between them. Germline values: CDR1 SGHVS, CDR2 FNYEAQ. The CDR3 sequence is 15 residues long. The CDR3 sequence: CASSLDRQAWNEQFF. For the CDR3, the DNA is TGTGCCAGCAGCTTAGACCGACAGGCCTGGAATGAGCAGTTCTTC.

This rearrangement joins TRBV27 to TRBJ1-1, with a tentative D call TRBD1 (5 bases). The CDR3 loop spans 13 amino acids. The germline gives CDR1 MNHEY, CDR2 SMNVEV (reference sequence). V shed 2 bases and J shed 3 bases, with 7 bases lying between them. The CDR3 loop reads CASSLIGDTEAFF. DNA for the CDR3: TGTGCCAGCAGTTTAATAGGGGACACTGAAGCTTTCTTT.

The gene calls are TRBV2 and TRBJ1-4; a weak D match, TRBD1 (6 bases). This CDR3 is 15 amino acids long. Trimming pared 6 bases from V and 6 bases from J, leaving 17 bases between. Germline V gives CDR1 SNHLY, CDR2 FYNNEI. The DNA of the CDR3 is TGTGCCAGCAGCGAAACAGGGACGGTTTATGAAAAACTGTTTTTT. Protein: CASSETGTVYEKLFF.

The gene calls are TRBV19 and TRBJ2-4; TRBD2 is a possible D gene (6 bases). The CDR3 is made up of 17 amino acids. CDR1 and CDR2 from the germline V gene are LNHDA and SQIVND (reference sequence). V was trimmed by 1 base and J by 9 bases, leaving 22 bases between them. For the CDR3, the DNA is TGTGCCAGTAGTATAGTCTCCGGGAGCCCTGACCGAGCCATTCAGTACTTC. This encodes CASSIVSGSPDRAIQYF.

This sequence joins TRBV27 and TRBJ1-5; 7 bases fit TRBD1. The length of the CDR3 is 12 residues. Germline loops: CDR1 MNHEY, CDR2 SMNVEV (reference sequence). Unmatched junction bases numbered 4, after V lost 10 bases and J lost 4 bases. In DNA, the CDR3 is TGTGCCACTTCGACAGGGAATCAGCCCCAGCATTTT. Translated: CATSTGNQPQHF.

CDR3 bases: TGTGCCAGCAGCTTGTGGAACACTGAAGCTTTCTTT. This encodes CASSLWNTEAFF. This chain connects TRBV5-4 to TRBJ1-1; D gene ambiguous. The germline V and J ends were trimmed by 1 base and 1 base, with 2 bases remaining between them. This CDR3 has 12 residues. Germline CDR1 reads SGHNT; CDR2 reads YYREEE (reference sequence).

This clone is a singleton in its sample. The CDR3 is CSVEGYTGGEGYTF. CDR3 nucleotide sequence: TGCAGCGTTGAAGGCTACACGGGCGGAGAAGGCTACACCTTC. The V and J genes are TRBV29-1 and TRBJ1-2, with D hard to call. The CDR3 is 14 residues long. V lost 1 base and J lost 8, with 17 bases in between. Germline-derived CDR1 and CDR2 are SQVTM and ANQGSEA.

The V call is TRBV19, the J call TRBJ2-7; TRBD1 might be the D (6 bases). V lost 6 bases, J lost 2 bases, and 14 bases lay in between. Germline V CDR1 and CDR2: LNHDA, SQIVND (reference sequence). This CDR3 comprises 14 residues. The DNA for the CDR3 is TGTGCCAGTAGGATGACAGGATTACCCTACGAGCAGTACTTC. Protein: CASRMTGLPYEQYF.